The entry that follows covers one T cell receptor (beta chain) sequence. The data were taken from a study of blood T cell repertoires in COVID-19. About the study: Samples of COVID-19 (acute and convalescent) were obtained from the United States, Italy and Spain.

The V gene's germline CDR1 is MNHEY and CDR2 SVGAGI. The V gene lost 0 bases and the J gene lost 1 base, with 7 bases spanning the gap. The CDR3 loop spans 16 amino acids. TCRdb's copy holds only in-frame clones and misses some; the assay was immunoSEQ multiplex PCR. Among some 50,000 clones listed, roughly 83% were seen once. Sequences were obtained from peripheral blood. J is TRBJ2-6 and V is TRBV6-5, with D perhaps TRBD1 (5 bases). The TCR was taken from a woman in her fifties or sixties with acute or convalescent COVID-19. This CDR3 reads CASSYSTVSGANVLTF. The DNA of the CDR3 is TGTGCCAGCAGTTACTCGACAGTTTCTGGGGCCAACGTCCTGACTTTC.